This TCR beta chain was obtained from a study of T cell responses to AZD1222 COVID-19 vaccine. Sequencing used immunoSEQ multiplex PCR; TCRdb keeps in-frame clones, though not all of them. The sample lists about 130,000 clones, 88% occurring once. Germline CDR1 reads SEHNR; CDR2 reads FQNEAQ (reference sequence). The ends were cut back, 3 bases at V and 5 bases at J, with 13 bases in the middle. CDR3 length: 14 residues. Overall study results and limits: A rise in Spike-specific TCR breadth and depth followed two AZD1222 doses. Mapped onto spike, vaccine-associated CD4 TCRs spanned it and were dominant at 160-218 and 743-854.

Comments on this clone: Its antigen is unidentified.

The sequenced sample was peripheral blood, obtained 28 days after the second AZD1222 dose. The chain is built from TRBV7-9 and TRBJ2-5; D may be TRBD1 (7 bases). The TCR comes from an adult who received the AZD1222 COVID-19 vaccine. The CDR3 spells CASSFGQGGETQYF. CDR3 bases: TGTGCCAGCAGCTTTGGGCAGGGGGGCGAGACCCAGTACTTC.